The text below deals with one TCR beta chain. The sample comes from a study of T cell changes during pregnancy in multiple sclerosis. Assay: immunoSEQ multiplex PCR; the TCRdb copy retains only in-frame clones and omits some. The table includes 40,000 to 60,000 clones, 90% to 95% detected once. The sample was CD8+ T cells from peripheral blood mononuclear cells, taken before pregnancy. This clonotype was sampled from a female donor with multiple sclerosis, enrolled in a pregnancy study.

The CDR3 loop is CASSPPRTGRYTEAFF. CDR3 DNA: TGTGCCAGCAGTCCACCCCGGACAGGGAGGTACACTGAAGCTTTCTTT. The chain uses TRBV27 and TRBJ1-1; 8 bases match TRBD1. The CDR3 is 16 residues long. V lost 5 bases and J lost 3; bases outside the gene matches: 11. Germline V gene lookup returns CDR1 MNHEY and CDR2 SMNVEV (reference sequence).